The 22 T cell receptor beta chains presented below share a single source sample, sequenced in a study of T cell changes during pregnancy in multiple sclerosis. TCRdb's copy holds only in-frame clones and misses some; the assay was immunoSEQ multiplex PCR. The table shows 100,000 or so clones, with 94% occurring only once. This specimen consisted of peripheral blood, obtained before pregnancy. These receptors originate from a female donor with multiple sclerosis, enrolled in a pregnancy study.

This chain links TRBV4-3 with TRBJ1-3; D remains unclear. The CDR3 is 15 residues long. Trimming removed 0 bases at V and 4 bases at J, with 10 bases between. CDR1 is LGHNA and CDR2 is YSLEER in the germline V gene. The CDR3 bases are TGCGCCAGCAGCCAAGATAATCTGGCCGGAAACACCATATATTTT. Its protein is CASSQDNLAGNTIYF.

This clone was counted between two and nine times. The genes are TRBV27 and TRBJ1-2, with unresolved D. Trimming shortened V by 6 bases and J by 0 bases, and 11 bases separated the two germline ends. Germline V gene sequence: CDR1 MNHEY, CDR2 SMNVEV (reference sequence). The CDR3 extends over 14 amino acids. Here the CDR3 reads CASRAPLSNYGYTF. CDR3 in DNA: TGTGCCAGCAGGGCACCCCTCTCTAACTATGGCTACACCTTC.

The CDR3 DNA reads as TGTGCCAGCAGTCGGGGAGGGCCAGATACGCAGTATTTT. Translated: CASSRGGPDTQYF. The rearrangement uses TRBV6-6 and TRBJ2-3, with 7 bases identical to TRBD2. CDR3 length equals 13 residues. V lost 5 bases, J lost 4 bases, and 3 bases stayed unmatched. CDR1 MNHNY and CDR2 SVGAGI come from the germline V gene (reference sequence).

The rearrangement uses TRBV5-1 and TRBJ2-3; 10 bases line up with TRBD1. The germline V gene has CDR1 SGHRS and CDR2 YFSETQ. This CDR3 is 15 amino acids long. J lost 1 base, V lost 4 bases, and 3 bases had no gene match. The CDR3 nucleotides are TGCGCCAGCAGCGGGGGGACAGGGGGCACAGATACGCAGTATTTT. Its translation: CASSGGTGGTDTQYF.

The rearrangement links TRBV7-9 to TRBJ1-4; D might be TRBD1 (6 bases). V lost 6 bases to trimming and J lost 3 bases, with 11 bases between them. In germline, CDR1 is SEHNR, CDR2 FQNEAQ (reference sequence). The CDR3 is 14 residues long. CDR3 residues: CASSWDNPNEKLFF. The CDR3 DNA reads TGTGCCAGCAGTTGGGACAATCCTAATGAAAAACTGTTTTTT.

The chain has TRBV4-1 and TRBJ2-5; 8 nucleotides match TRBD2. Germline V gene sequence: CDR1 MGHRA, CDR2 YSYEKL. V lost 2 bases and J lost 2; bases outside the gene matches: 4. The CDR3 extends over 15 amino acids. CDR3 nucleotide sequence: TGCGCCAGCAGCCAATTAGGACTAGCACAAGAGACCCAGTACTTC. Protein sequence: CASSQLGLAQETQYF.

A single count supports this clone. The chain carries TRBV10-3 and TRBJ2-3; the D gene is possibly TRBD1 (6 bases). The germline V gene has CDR1 ENHRY and CDR2 SYGVKD. The V end lost 0 bases, the J end lost 2 bases, and 12 bases lay between the germline ends. CDR3 size: 16 residues. The CDR3 is CAISESEQGPTDTQYF. In nucleotides, the CDR3 is TGTGCCATCAGTGAGTCGGAACAGGGCCCCACAGATACGCAGTATTTT.

J is TRBJ2-7 and V is TRBV27; the D is unclear. This CDR3 comprises 13 residues. Trimming cost V 3 bases and J 3 bases, with 9 bases left between them. Germline lookup yields CDR1 MNHEY and CDR2 SMNVEV (reference sequence). Here the CDR3 DNA reads TGTGCCAGCAGTTTGGGCAGCTTCTACGAGCAGTACTTC. This sequence encodes CASSLGSFYEQYF.

CDR3 protein: CASSEGYTARGLAKNIQYF. The CDR3 bases are TGTGCCAGCAGTGAGGGGTATACGGCACGCGGACTAGCCAAAAACATTCAGTACTTC. The V gene is TRBV6-1, the J gene TRBJ2-4; weak D call: TRBD2 (5 bases). In germline, CDR1 is MNHNS, CDR2 SASEGT. This CDR3 region has 19 residues. Trimming took 3 bases from V and 0 from J, leaving 21 bases between them.

The chain has TRBV16 and TRBJ2-7; perhaps TRBD1 as D (6 bases). Germline assignment: CDR1 KGHSY and CDR2 FQNENV. V shed 0 bases and J shed 2 bases, with 11 bases lying between them. The CDR3 covers 15 residues. CDR3 in amino acids: CASSQSSQGTYEQYF. The CDR3 DNA is TGTGCCAGCAGCCAATCTAGTCAGGGGACCTACGAGCAGTACTTC.

The chain has TRBV4-2 and TRBJ1-2, with D possibly being TRBD1 (5 bases). Per the germline V gene, CDR1 is LGHNA and CDR2 is YNFKEQ. Trimming removed 0 bases at V and 8 bases at J, with 19 bases between. The length of the CDR3 is 16 residues. The CDR3 here is CASSQDFQGLYEGYTF. The CDR3 DNA reads TGTGCCAGCAGCCAAGATTTTCAGGGTCTCTATGAAGGCTACACCTTC.

The J gene is TRBJ2-7, the V gene TRBV29-1, with 7 bases matching TRBD1. The CDR3 length is 12 residues. V lost 4 bases, J lost 3 bases, and 3 bases stayed unmatched. CDR1 SQVTM and CDR2 ANQGSEA come from the germline V gene. In DNA form, the CDR3 reads TGCAGCGTTGGACAGGGTGGCTACGAGCAGTACTTC. Protein product: CSVGQGGYEQYF.

The chain has TRBV9 and TRBJ1-1, with D maybe TRBD1 (5 bases). Germline CDR1 SGDLS, CDR2 YYNGEE. This CDR3 contains 14 residues. V shed 3 bases and J shed 6 bases, with 15 bases lying between them. The CDR3: CASSAGIGEAEAFF. In nucleotides, the CDR3 is TGTGCCAGCAGCGCAGGGATCGGAGAGGCTGAAGCTTTCTTT. The variable domain in full, with the rest retrieved from reference TRBV9 and TRBJ1-1, is DSGVTQTPKHLITATGQRVTLRCSPRSGDLSVYWYQQSLDQGLQFLIQYYNGEERAKGNILERFSAQQFPDLHSELNLSSLELGDSALYFCASSAGIGEAEAFFGQGTRLTVV.

To note about this clone: The junction departs from the called germline gene at one end, perhaps through a read error. The chain joins TRBV6-5 to TRBJ2-7, with D perhaps TRBD1 (6 bases). The CDR3 consists of 15 residues. Germline CDR1 is MNHEY and CDR2 is SVGAGI. The CDR3, as DNA: TGTGCCAGCAGCTACTCCAGGGGTTTTCGGTACGAGCAGTACTTC. Encoded protein: CASSYSRGFRYEQYF.

V is TRBV5-1 and J is TRBJ1-2, with 7 bases lining up with TRBD1. The V segment lost 4 bases and the J segment 4 bases; nucleotides outside the gene matches: 10. There are 15 residues in the CDR3. Per germline, CDR1 SGHRS and CDR2 YFSETQ. The CDR3, as DNA: TGCGCCAGCAGCCTTGGACAGGTCCGGGGCTATGGCTACACCTTC. Translation gives CASSLGQVRGYGYTF.

The J gene is TRBJ2-7, the V gene TRBV18; possibly TRBD2 for D (6 bases). The CDR3 has 16 amino acids. Germline values: CDR1 KGHSH, CDR2 LQKENI. The V gene lost 0 bases and the J gene lost 5 bases, with 17 bases spanning the gap. The chain's CDR3 is CASSPPATAGLHEQYF. CDR3 nucleotides: TGTGCCAGCTCACCACCGGCGACGGCGGGACTCCACGAGCAGTACTTC.

The chain employs TRBV7-3 and TRBJ2-7, with 7 bases that match TRBD2. Germline assignment: CDR1 SGHTA and CDR2 FQGTGA. V lost 5 bases to trimming and J lost 0 bases; unmatched junction nucleotides: 19. CDR3 length: 19 residues. The CDR3 here is CASSDHPGASGPSSYEQYF. The CDR3 DNA follows: TGTGCCAGCAGCGACCACCCTGGGGCTAGCGGACCTAGCTCCTACGAGCAGTACTTC. The variable domain in full, completed from reference TRBV7-3 and TRBJ2-7, reads GAGVSQTPSNKVTEKGKYVELRCDPISGHTALYWYRQSLGQGPEFLIYFQGTGAADDSGLPNDRFFAVRPEGSVSTLKIQRTERGDSAVYLCASSDHPGASGPSSYEQYFGPGTRLTVT.

The chain is built from TRBV9 and TRBJ2-1; tentatively, D is TRBD2 (7 bases). The length of the CDR3 is 18 residues. The germline V gene encodes CDR1 SGDLS and CDR2 YYNGEE. V was shortened by 6 bases and J by 0 bases, with 22 bases between the two germline ends. The CDR3 DNA is TGTGCCAGCACCAAGCGGGCTGGGGGGGCGAACTCCTACAATGAGCAGTTCTTC. Translating it yields CASTKRAGGANSYNEQFF.

This clone was seen a few times. The V call is TRBV7-7, the J call TRBJ2-3; D not resolved. Trimming left V 2 bases short and J 0 bases short, with 9 bases between. Per germline, CDR1 SSHAT and CDR2 FNYEAQ (reference sequence). The CDR3 runs to 15 residues. Written as DNA, the CDR3 is TGTGCCAGCAGCTTAAACTCCCAAAGCACAGATACGCAGTATTTT. Residues: CASSLNSQSTDTQYF. The full variable domain, rest sourced from reference TRBV7-7 and TRBJ2-3, is GAGVSQSPRYKVTKRGQDVTLRCDPISSHATLYWYQQALGQGPEFLTYFNYEAQPDKSGLPSDRFSAERPEGSISTLTIQRTEQRDSAMYRCASSLNSQSTDTQYFGPGTRLTVL.

This chain joins TRBV21-1 and TRBJ2-5; the D segment call TRBD2 is taken from the table without a DNA check. TRBV21-1 is marked as a pseudogene. The CDR3 totals 17 residues. The CDR3 DNA reads as TGTGCCAGCAGCAAATGGACCCCGGGACTAGCGGAAGAGACCCAGTACTTC. The encoded protein is CASSKWTPGLAEETQYF.

The J gene is TRBJ1-1, the V gene TRBV5-1; 10 nucleotides match TRBD1. After removal of 4 bases from V and 4 bases from J, the junction contained 4 bases not matched to a gene. The length of the CDR3 is 14 residues. The germline V gene encodes CDR1 SGHRS and CDR2 YFSETQ. The CDR3 DNA is TGCGCCAGCAGCAGGGACAGGGGAGGCACTGAAGCTTTCTTT. Translated: CASSRDRGGTEAFF. Based on the CDR3 plus reference TRBV5-1 and TRBJ1-1, the full variable domain is KAGVTQTPRYLIKTRGQQVTLSCSPISGHRSVSWYQQTPGQGLQFLFEYFSETQRNKGNFPGRFSGRQFSNSRSEMNVSTLELGDSALYLCASSRDRGGTEAFFGQGTRLTVV.

The chain combines TRBV7-3 with TRBJ2-3; TRBD2 might be the D (5 bases). In germline, CDR1 is SGHTA, CDR2 FQGTGA. Trimming took off 5 bases at V and 0 bases at J, with 9 bases between the two ends. The CDR3 is 14 residues long. CDR3 sequence: CASSQADSTDTQYF. The CDR3 DNA reads as TGTGCCAGCAGCCAAGCGGACAGCACAGATACGCAGTATTTT.